This TCR beta chain was retrieved from a study of prognosis after radiotherapy for stage I lung cancer. Looking at the study overall: Patient ages ran from about 53 to 95, with a median of roughly 77 years, and the group had about a dozen men and roughly six women. Patients received stereotactic body radiotherapy alone, with no concurrent therapy. Study results and caveats: In the expanded TCR clones, tumor specificity was not determined.

The CDR3 sequence is 15 residues long. V lost 6 bases and J lost 3; bases outside the gene matches: 8. TCR beta CDR3 amplification from genomic DNA was performed by two-round multiplex PCR. With primers specific to each TRBV and TRBJ gene, the first-round PCR was performed. TCRdb fed the multiplex PCR reads into MiXCR, producing one record per CDR3 protein. The repertoire holds 20,000 to 30,000 distinct CDR3 sequences, with 40% as singletons. By sample fraction, this clonotype is medium-sized. Its antigen is still unknown. The receptor's source is a donor at least 50 years old with non-small cell lung cancer. The V gene is TRBV12-3 or TRBV12-4, the J gene TRBJ1-2, with 9 bases matching TRBD1. Sequences were derived from PBMCs, sampled before or after stereotactic body radiation therapy (not recorded which). CDR3 region: CASRSTGGAYYGYTF. Here the CDR3 DNA reads TGTGCCAGCAGATCAACAGGGGGCGCCTACTATGGCTACACCTTC.